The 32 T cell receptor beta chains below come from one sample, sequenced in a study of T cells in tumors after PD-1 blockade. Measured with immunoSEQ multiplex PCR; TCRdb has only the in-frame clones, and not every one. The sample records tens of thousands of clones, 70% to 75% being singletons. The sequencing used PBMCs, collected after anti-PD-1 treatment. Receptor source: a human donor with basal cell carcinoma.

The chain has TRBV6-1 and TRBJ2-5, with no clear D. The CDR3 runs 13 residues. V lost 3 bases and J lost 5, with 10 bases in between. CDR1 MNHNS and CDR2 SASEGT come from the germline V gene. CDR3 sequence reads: CASSDGSEETQYF. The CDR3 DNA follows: TGTGCCAGCAGTGACGGTTCGGAGGAGACCCAGTACTTC.

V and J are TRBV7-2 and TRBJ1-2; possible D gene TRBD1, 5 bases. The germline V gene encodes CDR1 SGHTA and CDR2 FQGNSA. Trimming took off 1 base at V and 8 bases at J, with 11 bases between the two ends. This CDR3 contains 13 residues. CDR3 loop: CASSLGAGSGYTF. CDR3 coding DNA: TGTGCCAGCAGCTTAGGGGCAGGGAGCGGCTACACCTTC. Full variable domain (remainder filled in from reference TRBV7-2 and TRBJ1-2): GAGVSQSPSNKVTEKGKDVELRCDPISGHTALYWYRQSLGQGLEFLIYFQGNSAPDKSGLPSDRFSAERTGGSVSTLTIQRTQQEDSAVYLCASSLGAGSGYTFGSGTRLTVV.

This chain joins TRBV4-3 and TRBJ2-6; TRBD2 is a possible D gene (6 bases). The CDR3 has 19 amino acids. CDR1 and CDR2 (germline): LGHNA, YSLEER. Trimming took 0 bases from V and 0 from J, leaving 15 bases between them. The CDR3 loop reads CASSQDRAGFYSGANVLTF. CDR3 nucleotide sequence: TGCGCCAGCAGCCAAGATAGAGCGGGTTTCTACTCTGGGGCCAACGTCCTGACTTTC.

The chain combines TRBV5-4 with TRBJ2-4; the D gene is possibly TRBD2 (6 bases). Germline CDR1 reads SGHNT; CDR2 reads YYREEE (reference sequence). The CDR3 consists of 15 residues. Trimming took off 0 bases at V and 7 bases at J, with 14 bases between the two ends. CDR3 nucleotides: TGTGCCAGCAGCTTGGGGAGGGAGACGTCGAACATTCAGTACTTC. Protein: CASSLGRETSNIQYF.

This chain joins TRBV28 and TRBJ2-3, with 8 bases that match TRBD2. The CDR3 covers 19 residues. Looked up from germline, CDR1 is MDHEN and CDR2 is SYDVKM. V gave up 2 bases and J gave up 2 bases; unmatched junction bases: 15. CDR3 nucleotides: TGTGCCAGCAGTTTACAAGGGGAGGATACTAGCGGTAACACAGATACGCAGTATTTT. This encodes CASSLQGEDTSGNTDTQYF.

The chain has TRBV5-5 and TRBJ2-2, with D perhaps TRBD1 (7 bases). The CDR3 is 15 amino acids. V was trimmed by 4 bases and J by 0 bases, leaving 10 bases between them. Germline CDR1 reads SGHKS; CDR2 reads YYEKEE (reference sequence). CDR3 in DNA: TGTGCCAGCAGCGGCGGGACAGCGAACACCGGGGAGCTGTTTTTT. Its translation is CASSGGTANTGELFF.

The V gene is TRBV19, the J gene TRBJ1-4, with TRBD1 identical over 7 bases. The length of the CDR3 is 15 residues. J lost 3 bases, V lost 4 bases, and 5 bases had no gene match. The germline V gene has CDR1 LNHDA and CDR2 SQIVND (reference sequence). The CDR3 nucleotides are TGTGCCAGTAGTAGAGACAGGGCATCTAATGAAAAACTGTTTTTT. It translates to CASSRDRASNEKLFF.

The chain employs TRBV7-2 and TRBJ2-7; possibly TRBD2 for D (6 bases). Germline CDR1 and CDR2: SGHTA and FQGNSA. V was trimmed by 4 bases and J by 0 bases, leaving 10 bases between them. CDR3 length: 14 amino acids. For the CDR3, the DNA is TGTGCCAGCAGCTCGGGACTTAACTCCTACGAGCAGTACTTC. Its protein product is CASSSGLNSYEQYF.

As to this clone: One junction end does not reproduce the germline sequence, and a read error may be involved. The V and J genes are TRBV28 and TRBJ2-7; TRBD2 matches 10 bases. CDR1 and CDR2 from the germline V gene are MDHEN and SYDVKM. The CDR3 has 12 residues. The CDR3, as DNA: TGTGCCACCTGTGAGGCTAGCGGGAGAACAGTCTTC. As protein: CATCEASGRTVF. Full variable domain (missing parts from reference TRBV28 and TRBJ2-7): DVKVTQSSRYLVKRTGEKVFLECVQDMDHENMFWYRQDPGLGLRLIYFSYDVKMKEKGDIPEGYSVSREKKERFSLILESASTNQTSMYLCATCEASGRTVFGPGTRLTVT.

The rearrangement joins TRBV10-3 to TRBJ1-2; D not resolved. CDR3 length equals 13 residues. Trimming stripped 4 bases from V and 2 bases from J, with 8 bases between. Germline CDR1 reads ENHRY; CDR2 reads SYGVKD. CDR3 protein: CAISGDGNYGYTF. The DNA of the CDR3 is TGTGCCATCAGTGGCGACGGCAACTATGGCTACACCTTC.

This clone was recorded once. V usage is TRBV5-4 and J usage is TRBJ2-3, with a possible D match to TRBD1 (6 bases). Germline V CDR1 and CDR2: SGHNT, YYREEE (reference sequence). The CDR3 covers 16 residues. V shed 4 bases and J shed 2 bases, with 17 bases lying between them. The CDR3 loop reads CASSPTGTKPTDTQYF. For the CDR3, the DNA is TGTGCCAGCAGCCCAACCGGGACAAAACCCACAGATACGCAGTATTTT.

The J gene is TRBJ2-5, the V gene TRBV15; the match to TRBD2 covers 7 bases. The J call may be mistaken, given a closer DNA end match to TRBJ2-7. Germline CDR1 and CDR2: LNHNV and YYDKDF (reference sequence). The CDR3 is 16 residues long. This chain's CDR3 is CATSRDAGTKSYEQYF. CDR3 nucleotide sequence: TGTGCCACCAGCAGAGATGCCGGGACTAAATCCTACGAGCAGTACTTC.

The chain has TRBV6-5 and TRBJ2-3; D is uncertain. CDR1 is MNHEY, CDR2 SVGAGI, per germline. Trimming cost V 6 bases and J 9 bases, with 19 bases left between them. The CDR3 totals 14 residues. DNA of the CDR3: TGTGCCAGCAGCTCCTCCCTCCTCGGAGACACGCAGTATTTT. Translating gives CASSSSLLGDTQYF.

The DNA for the CDR3 is TGTGCCAGCAGCAGACAGGGGATACGGACCGGGGAGCTGTTTTTT. Protein: CASSRQGIRTGELFF. The chain combines TRBV6-2 or TRBV6-3 with TRBJ2-2; TRBD1 aligns across 8 bases. The CDR3 sequence is 15 residues long. The germline V gene has CDR1 MNHEY and CDR2 SVGEGT. After removal of 6 bases from V and 5 bases from J, the junction contained 8 bases not matched to a gene.

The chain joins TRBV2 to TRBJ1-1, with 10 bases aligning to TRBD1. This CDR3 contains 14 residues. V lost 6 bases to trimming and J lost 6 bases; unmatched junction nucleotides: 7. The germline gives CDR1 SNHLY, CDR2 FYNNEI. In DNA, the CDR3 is TGTGCCAGCAGAAGGGACAGGGGCGAATCTGAAGCTTTCTTT. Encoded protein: CASRRDRGESEAFF.

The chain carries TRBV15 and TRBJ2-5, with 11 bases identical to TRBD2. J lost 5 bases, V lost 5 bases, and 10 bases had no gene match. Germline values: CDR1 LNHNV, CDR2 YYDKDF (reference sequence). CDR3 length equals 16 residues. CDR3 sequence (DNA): TGTGCCACCAGCTCCCGACTAGCGGGGCTCTGGGAGACCCAGTACTTC. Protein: CATSSRLAGLWETQYF.

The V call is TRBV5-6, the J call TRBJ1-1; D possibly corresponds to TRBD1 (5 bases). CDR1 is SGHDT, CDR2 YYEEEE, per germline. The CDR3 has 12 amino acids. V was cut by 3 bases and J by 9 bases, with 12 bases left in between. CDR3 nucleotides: TGTGCCAGCAGCTCCCCAGACAGAAAAGCTTTCTTT. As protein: CASSSPDRKAFF.

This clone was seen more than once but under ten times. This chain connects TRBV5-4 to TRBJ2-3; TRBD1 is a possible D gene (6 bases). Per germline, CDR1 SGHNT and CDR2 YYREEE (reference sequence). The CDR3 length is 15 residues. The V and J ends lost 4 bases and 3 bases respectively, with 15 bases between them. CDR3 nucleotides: TGTGCCAGCAGCCCGTCCAGGGGTCAAACAGATACGCAGTATTTT. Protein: CASSPSRGQTDTQYF.

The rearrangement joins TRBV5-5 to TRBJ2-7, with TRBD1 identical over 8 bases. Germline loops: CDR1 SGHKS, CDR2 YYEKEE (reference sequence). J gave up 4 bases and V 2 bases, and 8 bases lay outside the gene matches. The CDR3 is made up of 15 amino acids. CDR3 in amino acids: CASSFRTGSSYEQYF. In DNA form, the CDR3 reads TGTGCCAGCAGCTTCCGGACAGGGAGTAGTTACGAGCAGTACTTC.

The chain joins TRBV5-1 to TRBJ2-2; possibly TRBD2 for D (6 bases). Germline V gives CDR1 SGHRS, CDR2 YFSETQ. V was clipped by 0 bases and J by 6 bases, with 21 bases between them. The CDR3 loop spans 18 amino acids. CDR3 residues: CASSLDFVSGVRAGELFF. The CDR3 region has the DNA TGCGCCAGCAGCTTGGACTTCGTGTCGGGAGTCAGGGCCGGGGAGCTGTTTTTT.

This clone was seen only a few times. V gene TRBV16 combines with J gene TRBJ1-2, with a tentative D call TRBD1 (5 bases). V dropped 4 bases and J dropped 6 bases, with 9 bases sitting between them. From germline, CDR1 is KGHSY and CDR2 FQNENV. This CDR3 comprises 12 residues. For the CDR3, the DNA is TGTGCCAGCAGCCCCTCAGGGAATGGCTACACCTTC. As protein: CASSPSGNGYTF.

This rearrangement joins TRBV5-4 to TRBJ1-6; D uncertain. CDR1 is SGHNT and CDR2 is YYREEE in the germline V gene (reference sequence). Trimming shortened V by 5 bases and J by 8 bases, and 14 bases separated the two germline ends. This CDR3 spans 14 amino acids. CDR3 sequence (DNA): TGTGCCAGCAGTGGTGTGAGCCAAGATTCACCCCTCCACTTT. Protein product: CASSGVSQDSPLHF.

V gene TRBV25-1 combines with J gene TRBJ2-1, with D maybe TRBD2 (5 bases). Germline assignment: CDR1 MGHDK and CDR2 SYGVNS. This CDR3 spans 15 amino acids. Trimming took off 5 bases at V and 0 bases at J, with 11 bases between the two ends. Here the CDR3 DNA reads TGTGCCAGCAGTAGGTGGGAGTCCTCCTACAATGAGCAGTTCTTC. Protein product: CASSRWESSYNEQFF.

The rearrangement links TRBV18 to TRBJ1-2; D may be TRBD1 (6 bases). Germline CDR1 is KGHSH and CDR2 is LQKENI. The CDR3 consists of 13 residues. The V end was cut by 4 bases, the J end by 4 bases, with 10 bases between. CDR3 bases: TGTGCCAGCTCACTGGGGGACACCTATGGCTACACCTTC. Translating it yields CASSLGDTYGYTF.

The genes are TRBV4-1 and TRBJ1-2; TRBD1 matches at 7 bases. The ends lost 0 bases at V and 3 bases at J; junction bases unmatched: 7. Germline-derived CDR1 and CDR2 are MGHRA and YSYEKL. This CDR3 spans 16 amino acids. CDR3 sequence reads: CASSQDPTGQYYGYTF. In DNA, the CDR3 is TGCGCCAGCAGCCAAGATCCCACGGGACAGTACTATGGCTACACCTTC.

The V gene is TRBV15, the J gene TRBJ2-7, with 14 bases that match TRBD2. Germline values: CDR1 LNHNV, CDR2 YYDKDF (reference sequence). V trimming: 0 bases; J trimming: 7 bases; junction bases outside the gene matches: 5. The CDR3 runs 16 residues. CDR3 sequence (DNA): TGTGCCACCAGCAGAGAGCCTGGACTAGCGGGAGGAGAGCAGTACTTC. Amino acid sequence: CATSREPGLAGGEQYF.

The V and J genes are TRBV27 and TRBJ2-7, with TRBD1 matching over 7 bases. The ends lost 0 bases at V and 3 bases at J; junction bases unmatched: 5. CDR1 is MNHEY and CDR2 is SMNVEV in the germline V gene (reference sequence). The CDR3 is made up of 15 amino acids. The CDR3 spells CASSLSTGVDYEQYF. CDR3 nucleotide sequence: TGTGCCAGCAGTTTATCCACAGGGGTTGACTACGAGCAGTACTTC.

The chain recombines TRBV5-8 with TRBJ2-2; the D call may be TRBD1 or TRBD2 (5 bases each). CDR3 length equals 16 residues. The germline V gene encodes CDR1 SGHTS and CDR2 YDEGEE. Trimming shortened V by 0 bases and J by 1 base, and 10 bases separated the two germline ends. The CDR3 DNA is TGTGCCAGCAGCTTGGGAGGGGCAGAGAACACCGGGGAGCTGTTTTTT. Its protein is CASSLGGAENTGELFF.

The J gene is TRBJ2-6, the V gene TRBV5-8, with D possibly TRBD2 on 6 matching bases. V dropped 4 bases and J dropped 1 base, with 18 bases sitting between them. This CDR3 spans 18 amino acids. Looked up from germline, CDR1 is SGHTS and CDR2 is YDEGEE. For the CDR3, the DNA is TGTGCCAGCAGCCGCATCCGGGACTCCCTATCTGGGGCCAACGTCCTGACTTTC. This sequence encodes CASSRIRDSLSGANVLTF.

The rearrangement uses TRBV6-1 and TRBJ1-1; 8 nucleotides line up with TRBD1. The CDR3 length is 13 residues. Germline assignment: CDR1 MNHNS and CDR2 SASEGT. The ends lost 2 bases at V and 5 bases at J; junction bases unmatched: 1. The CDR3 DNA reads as TGTGCCAGCAGTGAACGACAGGGGACTGAAGCTTTCTTT. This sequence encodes CASSERQGTEAFF.

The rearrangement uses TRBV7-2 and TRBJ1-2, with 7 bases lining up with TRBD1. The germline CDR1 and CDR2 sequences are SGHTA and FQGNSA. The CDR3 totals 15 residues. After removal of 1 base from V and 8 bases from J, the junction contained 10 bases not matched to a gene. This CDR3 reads CASSLGLGQTTGYTF. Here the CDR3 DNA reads TGTGCCAGCAGCTTAGGGTTGGGACAGACTACGGGCTACACCTTC.

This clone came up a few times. The CDR3 DNA is TGCAGCGTCCGGGCCGTTGGGCAAAACATTCAGTACTTC. Amino acid sequence: CSVRAVGQNIQYF. The chain joins TRBV29-1 to TRBJ2-4; no reliable D call. Germline V gene sequence: CDR1 SQVTM, CDR2 ANQGSEA. The CDR3 is 13 residues long. The V end was cut by 6 bases, the J end by 5 bases, with 14 bases between. Full variable domain (rest looked up from reference TRBV29-1 and TRBJ2-4): SAVISQKPSRDICQRGTSLTIQCQVDSQVTMMFWYRQQPGQSLTLIATANQGSEATYESGFVIDKFPISRPNLTFSTLTVSNMSPEDSSIYLCSVRAVGQNIQYFGAGTRLSVL.